This TCR beta chain was captured in a study of long-term antiretroviral therapy in people with HIV. About the research overall: When the earliest samples were collected, ART was typically delayed until CD4 counts fell. Study results and caveats: Spans of CDR3 length were tighter for HIV repertoires than for controls.

CDR1 SEHNR and CDR2 FQNEAQ come from the germline V gene (reference sequence). The length of the CDR3 is 14 residues. The germline V and J ends were trimmed by 5 bases and 10 bases, with 20 bases remaining between them. Points on this clone: Its specificity is not known.

Specimens retained about 0.95-10 million cryopreserved PBMC preceding DNA extraction. Sequencing relied on immunoSEQ assay v3.0, run at survey level. This table comes from immunoSEQ multiplex PCR, and its TCRdb copy is limited to in-frame clones, with some not included. The table has some 23,000 clones, around 79% seen once. The clonotype comes from a woman aged 35 to 49 with HIV. The sequenced sample was unsorted PBMCs, obtained 1.2 years after starting antiretroviral therapy. The chain joins TRBV7-9 to TRBJ1-2; TRBD1 might be the D (5 bases). The CDR3 DNA follows: TGTGCCAGCAGCCCCGAGGGCGGGACGGAGGCCTACACCTTC. Translated, it gives CASSPEGGTEAYTF.